By proportion, the clone carrying this TCR beta chain is medium-sized. The entry originates in a study of OX40 agonist ivuxolimab in advanced cancers. In the study overall: Partial responses were recorded for three patients, including one with hepatocellular carcinoma and two with cutaneous melanoma.

The repertoire was sequenced with immunoSEQ multiplex PCR; TCRdb's copy has only in-frame clones and lacks some. The table has roughly 65,000 clones, around 87% seen once. The CDR3 is made up of 15 amino acids. Germline-derived CDR1 and CDR2 are LNHDA and SQIVND (reference sequence). Trimming cost V 4 bases and J 4 bases, with 16 bases left between them. This chain links TRBV19 with TRBJ1-2; no firm D call. The origin of this receptor is an adult with an advanced solid tumor such as melanoma, head and neck, liver or kidney cancer. The sequenced sample was CD4+ or CD8+ T cells sorted from blood, obtained in a trial of the OX40 agonist ivuxolimab. CDR3 amino acids: CASSTTPPRSYGYTF. The DNA for the CDR3 is TGTGCCAGTAGTACTACACCACCCAGATCCTATGGCTACACCTTC. The entire variable domain, with the rest obtained from reference TRBV19 and TRBJ1-2, is as follows: DGGITQSPKYLFRKEGQNVTLSCEQNLNHDAMYWYRQDPGQGLRLIYYSQIVNDFQKGDIAEGYSVSREKKESFPLTVTSAQKNPTAFYLCASSTTPPRSYGYTFGSGTRLTVV.